Detailed here is one TCR beta chain. The target antigen is unknown. Germline V gene data show CDR1 as SGHNT and CDR2 as YYREEE (reference sequence). This CDR3 spans 15 amino acids. The trim removed 6 bases at V and 0 bases at J, leaving 8 bases unmatched. The data derive from a study of CD8+CD57+ T cells in acquired aplastic anemia. Study-level information: Each DNA sample taken from sorted CD4+ and CD8+ cells came to 3 to 3.5 ug on average.

It was genomic DNA that served as the template for profiling TCR beta VDJ and CDR3. TCRdb re-analysed the reads in MiXCR, keeping a single row per CDR3 protein. The table has over 150,000 distinct CDR3 sequences, about two thirds seen once. Study-level findings and limits: Patients had twenty-nine CD8+ CDR3 sequences in common with controls (the shared set).

Flow cytometry had shown expanded CD8+CD57+ cells in the patients chosen for sequencing. Each patient had severe acquired aplastic anemia. Patients were untreated when blood was sampled. Sequencing was done on a sample of sorted CD4+, CD8+, or CD8+CD57+ T cells (not recorded which) from PBMCs. This chain connects TRBV5-4 to TRBJ2-7, with 8 positions matching TRBD1. This receptor was obtained from a human donor with aplastic anemia. DNA of the CDR3: TGTGCCAGCACTCAACAGGGGGGCAGCTCCTACGAGCAGTACTTC. Its protein product is CASTQQGGSSYEQYF.